This TCR beta chain was captured in a study of beta chain features in type 1 diabetes. This CDR3 is built from 14 residues. Germline assignment: CDR1 SGDLS and CDR2 YYNGEE. Trimming removed 0 bases from V and 5 bases from J, with 10 bases in between. Expressed TCRB transcripts were sequenced, since all the RNA that had been isolated was reverse transcribed. The table came from immunoSEQ multiplex PCR; TCRdb's copy has only in-frame clones and leaves some out. The top ten hold approximately 0.93% of the sample, which has around 290,000 clones, approximately 8.1% seen once. This clone was detected ten times or more.

The clonotype comes from a woman under 30 in good health. The chain combines TRBV9 with TRBJ2-3; no definite D call. The sequenced sample consisted of central memory CD4+ T cells from blood. The CDR3 protein is CASSVGAPGDTQYF. In DNA form, the CDR3 reads TGTGCCAGCAGCGTAGGGGCCCCGGGAGATACGCAGTATTTT.